These 7 T cell receptor beta chains came from one sample sequenced in a study of T cells in Graves' hyperthyroidism and ophthalmopathy. Amplification of TCR beta CDR3 regions was performed using RNA transcripts as template. When the TCR CDR3 underwent first-round RT-PCR, the HTBI primer set was used. One entry per CDR3 protein results from TCRdb running MiXCR on the multiplex PCR reads. The table records around 660,000 distinct CDR3 sequences, about 45% of them present only once. The sample was peripheral blood or thyroid tissue (not recorded which). Every receptor here comes from an adult man with Graves' disease, either hyperthyroidism or ophthalmopathy (not recorded which).

Concerning this clonotype: At one boundary the junction diverges from the germline segment, which might be a read error. The rearrangement joins TRBV6-1 to TRBJ2-5; perhaps TRBD1 as D (6 bases). Germline V lookup: CDR1 MNHNS, CDR2 SASEGT. The CDR3 contains 13 residues. CDR3 residues: CASRHREQGTQYF. The CDR3 nucleotides are TGTGCCAGCAGACACAGGGAACAAGGGACCCAGTACTTC.

This clonotype was recorded once. The gene calls are TRBV10-3 and TRBJ1-3; D remains unclear. The germline V and J ends were trimmed by 4 bases and 0 bases, with 10 bases remaining between them. Germline CDR1 is ENHRY and CDR2 is SYGVKD. The CDR3 has 15 residues. The chain's CDR3 is CAISGWVSSGNTIYF. In DNA form, the CDR3 reads TGTGCCATCAGTGGTTGGGTGAGCTCTGGAAACACCATATATTTT.

This clonotype was counted many times. The chain has TRBV7-3 and TRBJ2-5; 15 bases are shared with TRBD2. Trimming took 5 bases from V and 4 from J; bases not matched to a gene: 5. CDR3 size: 16 residues. Germline assignment: CDR1 SGHTA and CDR2 FQGTGA. For the CDR3, the DNA is TGTGCCAGCAGCCTGGGACTAGCGGGAGGTGCAGAGACCCAGTACTTC. Its translation: CASSLGLAGGAETQYF.

The V and J genes are TRBV20-1 and TRBJ2-5, with D possibly being TRBD1 (6 bases). The V and J ends lost 3 bases and 5 bases respectively, with 19 bases between them. The CDR3 runs 15 residues. CDR1 and CDR2 from the germline V gene are DFQATT and SNEGSKA (reference sequence). DNA for the CDR3: TGCAGTGCTAGTCTCAGGGGAATGGATTCGGAGACCCAGTACTTC. Its translation is CSASLRGMDSETQYF.

The sample holds a few counts of this clonotype. The chain employs TRBV20-1 and TRBJ1-3; D gene unclear. Deletions cut 2 bases from V and 6 bases from J, with 5 bases between. CDR3 length equals 11 residues. Germline CDR1 DFQATT, CDR2 SNEGSKA (reference sequence). The CDR3 reads CSARFVNTIYF. CDR3 bases: TGCAGTGCTAGATTTGTAAACACCATATATTTT.

As to this clonotype: Given a much more abundant clone one base away, this may be a read error. This chain joins TRBV29-1 and TRBJ1-5; D may be TRBD1 (5 bases). The V gene's germline CDR1 is SQVTM and CDR2 ANQGSEA. The CDR3 consists of 12 residues. Trimming left V 2 bases short and J 4 bases short, with 6 bases between. CDR3 DNA sequence: TGCAGCGTTGAATGGGGGAATCAGCCCCAGCATTTT. This encodes CSVEWGNQPQHF.

The chain couples TRBV19 to TRBJ2-7, with 7 bases matching TRBD1. The CDR3 extends over 12 amino acids. V dropped 5 bases and J dropped 6; count of bases not matched to a gene: 4. The germline V gene encodes CDR1 LNHDA and CDR2 SQIVND (reference sequence). In DNA form, the CDR3 reads TGTGCCAGTAGTTTCGGGACAGTCGAGCAGTACTTC. Its translation is CASSFGTVEQYF.